Below are 31 T cell receptor beta chains sequenced from a single sample in a study of blood T cell repertoires in COVID-19. Method: immunoSEQ multiplex PCR; TCRdb's copy keeps in-frame clones and lacks some. The sample has roughly 260,000 clones; 70% to 90% are singletons. Source material: PBMCs or T cells enriched from blood (not recorded which). These receptors were collected from a woman between 50 and 59 years old who had recovered from COVID-19.

The chain carries TRBV28 and TRBJ2-7; possible D gene TRBD1, 6 bases. The length of the CDR3 is 15 residues. The germline V and J ends were trimmed by 6 bases and 2 bases, with 17 bases remaining between them. Germline-derived CDR1 and CDR2 are MDHEN and SYDVKM. CDR3 DNA: TGTGCCAGCAGCCCCTCCGGGACACGGCCCTACGAGCAGTACTTC. Protein: CASSPSGTRPYEQYF.

The rearrangement uses TRBV30 and TRBJ2-2; TRBD1 matches at 8 bases. V was clipped by 3 bases and J by 0 bases; unmatched bases: 3. Germline V gene data show CDR1 as GTSNPN and CDR2 as SVGIG (reference sequence). The CDR3 runs to 15 residues. In nucleotides, the CDR3 is TGTGCCTGGAGGCAGGGGGCGGCGAACACCGGGGAGCTGTTTTTT. Its translation: CAWRQGAANTGELFF.

This clone was seen a few times. This CDR3 is CASTGQGAYTGELFF. As DNA, the CDR3 is TGTGCCAGCACTGGACAGGGGGCTTACACCGGGGAGCTGTTTTTT. The chain uses TRBV2 and TRBJ2-2; 11 bases are shared with TRBD1. The CDR3 loop spans 15 amino acids. V was pared by 7 bases and J by 3 bases, with 4 bases of the junction left unmatched. CDR1 and CDR2 from the germline V gene are SNHLY and FYNNEI.

The J gene is TRBJ1-5, the V gene TRBV19, with a tentative D call TRBD1 (5 bases). The CDR3 runs to 15 residues. V lost 4 bases to trimming and J lost 5 bases, with 15 bases between them. Per the germline V gene, CDR1 is LNHDA and CDR2 is SQIVND (reference sequence). CDR3 sequence reads: CASSTSGVGDQPQHF. The CDR3 DNA reads as TGTGCCAGTAGTACTTCAGGCGTAGGGGATCAGCCCCAGCATTTT.

This chain uses TRBV7-9 with TRBJ2-3; TRBD1 matches at 8 bases. The CDR3 is made up of 16 amino acids. V lost 5 bases and J lost 3; bases outside the gene matches: 10. Germline V gene data show CDR1 as SEHNR and CDR2 as FQNEAQ (reference sequence). The DNA for the CDR3 is TGTGCCAGCAGCGTTTCATGGACAGGGTTGACAGATACGCAGTATTTT. This translates into CASSVSWTGLTDTQYF.

The gene calls are TRBV7-8 and TRBJ2-7, with D unresolved. The germline V and J ends were trimmed by 4 bases and 0 bases, with 16 bases remaining between them. This CDR3 has 16 amino acids. Germline CDR1 reads SGHVS; CDR2 reads FQNEAQ. The CDR3 nucleotides read TGTGCCAGCAGCTCCCACAGTAGACCTTCCTCCTACGAGCAGTACTTC. Protein sequence: CASSSHSRPSSYEQYF.

The DNA of the CDR3 is TGTGCCAGCAGTGAGGGGGGAGGTAGCGGGACCATTCGGGATACGCAGTATTTT. Encoded protein: CASSEGGGSGTIRDTQYF. The rearrangement links TRBV2 to TRBJ2-3, with 8 bases identical to TRBD2. The germline V gene has CDR1 SNHLY and CDR2 FYNNEI. The CDR3 runs 18 residues. V lost 3 bases and J lost 6; bases outside the gene matches: 17.

The chain uses TRBV10-3 and TRBJ1-1; 9 nucleotides align to TRBD1. From germline, CDR1 is ENHRY and CDR2 SYGVKD. The CDR3 extends over 14 amino acids. The V gene end was trimmed by 2 bases and the J gene end by 5 bases; junction bases not matched to a gene: 3. CDR3 sequence: CAISEPTGGTEAFF. CDR3 in DNA: TGTGCCATCAGTGAGCCGACAGGGGGAACTGAAGCTTTCTTT.

This clone has more than one count but fewer than ten. J is TRBJ1-1 and V is TRBV2, with a possible D match to TRBD1 (6 bases). Trimming cost V 6 bases and J 4 bases, with 15 bases left between them. The CDR3 consists of 14 residues. CDR1 and CDR2 (germline): SNHLY, FYNNEI. The CDR3 nucleotides read TGTGCCAGCAGCCCACAGGGACGGGGCACTGAAGCTTTCTTT. It specifies CASSPQGRGTEAFF.

The table lists this clone with a count of one. Here the CDR3 DNA reads TGTGCCAGCAGCGAAAGGACAGGAAATAATTCACCCCTCCACTTT. This gives the protein CASSERTGNNSPLHF. The chain has TRBV3-1 (or the pseudogene TRBV3-2) and TRBJ1-6; 7 bases are a match to TRBD1. Trimming took 5 bases from V and 5 from J; bases not matched to a gene: 6. Looked up from germline, CDR1 is LGHDT and CDR2 is YNNKEL (reference sequence). The CDR3 sequence is 15 residues long.

There are a few counts of this clone. The genes are TRBV27 and TRBJ2-1, with 11 bases identical to TRBD2. The V and J ends lost 4 bases and 6 bases, in that order; junction bases with no gene match: 5. Germline CDR1 reads MNHEY; CDR2 reads SMNVEV (reference sequence). The CDR3 consists of 15 residues. CDR3 in amino acids: CASSSGTSGSNEQFF. The CDR3 nucleotides read TGTGCCAGCAGTTCCGGGACTAGCGGCTCCAATGAGCAGTTCTTC.

The rearrangement joins TRBV6-5 to TRBJ2-5, with D maybe TRBD1 (6 bases). This CDR3 has 15 residues. V was shortened by 6 bases and J by 2 bases, with 16 bases between the two germline ends. Per germline, CDR1 MNHEY and CDR2 SVGAGI. The CDR3 DNA follows: TGTGCCAGCAGCCCGGGACAAAGAGGGCAAGAGACCCAGTACTTC. Protein sequence: CASSPGQRGQETQYF.

The chain joins TRBV27 to TRBJ2-7; D not certain. Germline values: CDR1 MNHEY, CDR2 SMNVEV (reference sequence). The CDR3 has 17 amino acids. The V end was cut by 0 bases, the J end by 2 bases, with 17 bases between. The CDR3 loop is CASSLSFGLSRAYEQYF. The CDR3 DNA sequence: TGTGCCAGCAGTTTATCTTTCGGTCTCAGCCGGGCCTACGAGCAGTACTTC.

This clone was detected once. The rearrangement uses TRBV19 and TRBJ1-5; 10 nucleotides agree with TRBD1. The CDR3 is 17 residues long. CDR1 and CDR2 from the germline V gene are LNHDA and SQIVND (reference sequence). Losses at the gene ends were 4 bases for V and 7 bases for J; bases not matched to a gene: 13. The CDR3 sequence is CASSKRSPTGGRQPQHF. The CDR3 bases are TGTGCCAGTAGTAAACGATCACCGACAGGGGGCAGACAGCCCCAGCATTTT.

The CDR3 region has the DNA TGTGCCAGCAGCTTAGGGCAGGGGGCTAATGTGGACACTGAAGCTTTCTTT. Protein sequence: CASSLGQGANVDTEAFF. The V and J genes are TRBV13 and TRBJ1-1, with 8 bases matching TRBD1. This CDR3 comprises 17 residues. The junction had 9 bases not matched to a gene; V was cut back by 0 bases and J by 3 bases. Germline CDR1 PRHDT, CDR2 FYEKMQ (reference sequence).

The V call is TRBV5-4, the J call TRBJ2-1; 11 bases fit TRBD2. The ends lost 6 bases at V and 7 bases at J; junction bases unmatched: 12. The CDR3 has 16 amino acids. Germline loops: CDR1 SGHNT, CDR2 YYREEE (reference sequence). CDR3 coding DNA: TGTGCCAGCACCCTCCTGACTAGCGGGGTCAATAATGAGCAGTTCTTC. Translation gives CASTLLTSGVNNEQFF.

The gene calls are TRBV19 and TRBJ1-6, with TRBD1 matching 10 bases. The J segment lost 10 bases and the V segment lost 7 bases, leaving 7 bases of the junction unmatched. There are 14 residues in the CDR3. Per germline, CDR1 LNHDA and CDR2 SQIVND (reference sequence). The CDR3 loop reads CASTSGTGVSPLHF. The CDR3 DNA reads as TGTGCCAGTACTTCCGGGACAGGGGTCTCACCCCTCCACTTT.

The chain employs TRBV5-4 and TRBJ1-2; TRBD1 matches at 7 bases. V dropped 3 bases and J dropped 4; count of bases not matched to a gene: 12. The CDR3 loop spans 16 amino acids. Germline CDR1 and CDR2: SGHNT and YYREEE (reference sequence). CDR3 coding DNA: TGTGCCAGCAGCTCATCTCCGGGGACAGACACCTATGGCTACACCTTC. It is translated as CASSSSPGTDTYGYTF.

Only one count was recorded for this clone. V gene TRBV5-4 combines with J gene TRBJ1-1; D uncertain. The V end lost 4 bases, the J end lost 6 bases, and 16 bases lay between the germline ends. The CDR3 spans 14 residues. CDR1 and CDR2 (germline): SGHNT, YYREEE (reference sequence). The CDR3 DNA is TGTGCCAGCAGCACCGGGTCTCAAGGCGCTGAAGCTTTCTTT. Protein sequence: CASSTGSQGAEAFF.

CDR3 residues: CASSLPRGRQETQYF. The CDR3 DNA reads TGTGCCAGCAGCCTGCCCCGCGGGAGGCAAGAGACCCAGTACTTC. The chain has TRBV7-9 and TRBJ2-5, with TRBD2 identical over 8 bases. Germline assignment: CDR1 SEHNR and CDR2 FQNEAQ (reference sequence). This CDR3 spans 15 amino acids. Trimming removed 5 bases from V and 2 bases from J; junction bases left unmatched: 7.

This clone appeared once. The CDR3 is CASSSQGLMKREAFF. In DNA form, the CDR3 reads TGTGCCAGCAGCTCACAGGGGTTGATGAAAAGGGAAGCTTTCTTT. The rearrangement joins TRBV27 to TRBJ1-1; 7 bases fit TRBD1. V trimming: 6 bases; J trimming: 8 bases; junction bases outside the gene matches: 15. Germline V gene sequence: CDR1 MNHEY, CDR2 SMNVEV (reference sequence). The CDR3 runs to 15 residues.

This CDR3 is CASSLTGNSGNTIYF. DNA for the CDR3: TGTGCCAGCAGCTTAACAGGGAACTCTGGAAACACCATATATTTT. The chain has TRBV5-5 and TRBJ1-3; the D gene is possibly TRBD1 (6 bases). CDR1 and CDR2 from the germline V gene are SGHKS and YYEKEE (reference sequence). V dropped 2 bases and J dropped 0 bases, with 9 bases sitting between them. This CDR3 is built from 15 residues. The whole variable domain, filled in from reference TRBV5-5 and TRBJ1-3, reads DAGVTQSPTHLIKTRGQQVTLRCSPISGHKSVSWYQQVLGQGPQFIFQYYEKEERGRGNFPDRFSARQFPNYSSELNVNALLLGDSALYLCASSLTGNSGNTIYFGEGSWLTVV.

The chain links TRBV30 to TRBJ2-3; 9 nucleotides line up with TRBD1. The germline CDR1 and CDR2 sequences are GTSNPN and SVGIG (reference sequence). The J segment lost 11 bases and the V segment lost 3 bases, leaving 6 bases of the junction unmatched. CDR3 length: 12 amino acids. The CDR3 nucleotides are TGTGCCTGGAGCCTACAGGGGGCTATGCAGTATTTT. Translating gives CAWSLQGAMQYF.

The chain uses TRBV5-1 and TRBJ1-5, with a possible D match to TRBD1 (6 bases). This CDR3 has 13 amino acids. The V gene lost 5 bases and the J gene lost 7 bases, with 13 bases spanning the gap. From germline, CDR1 is SGHRS and CDR2 YFSETQ. CDR3 residues: CASRISGDQPQHF. The CDR3 nucleotides read TGCGCCAGCAGAATATCAGGGGACCAGCCCCAGCATTTT.

CDR3 loop: CASSLRDSVTDTQYF. The CDR3 coding sequence is TGTGCCAGCAGTCTCCGGGACTCCGTTACAGATACGCAGTATTTT. The chain is built from TRBV28 and TRBJ2-3, with D perhaps TRBD2 (6 bases). V was clipped by 5 bases and J by 3 bases, with 15 bases between them. The CDR3 runs 15 residues. Germline V gene sequence: CDR1 MDHEN, CDR2 SYDVKM.

The chain employs TRBV27 and TRBJ1-1; 7 bases line up with TRBD1. Looked up from germline, CDR1 is MNHEY and CDR2 is SMNVEV (reference sequence). This CDR3 contains 15 residues. J gave up 4 bases and V 5 bases, and 10 bases lay outside the gene matches. CDR3 amino acids: CASSTRDRGFTEAFF. DNA for the CDR3: TGTGCCAGCAGTACACGGGACAGAGGTTTCACTGAAGCTTTCTTT.

V is TRBV6-5 and J is TRBJ2-3; 8 nucleotides agree with TRBD1. This CDR3 is built from 15 residues. Germline assignment: CDR1 MNHEY and CDR2 SVGAGI. Trimming at V came to 4 bases and at J to 5 bases, leaving 8 bases not matched to a gene. The CDR3 here is CASSSDRAALDTQYF. DNA for the CDR3: TGTGCCAGCAGTTCGGACAGGGCCGCGTTAGATACGCAGTATTTT.

This clone has a handful of counts. DNA for the CDR3: TGTGCCAGCCGAACCGGGACAGGGCAGGGAAACACCATATATTTT. This sequence encodes CASRTGTGQGNTIYF. This chain uses TRBV11-2 with TRBJ1-3; 9 positions match TRBD1. J was trimmed by 4 bases and V by 8 bases; bases with no gene match: 9. From germline, CDR1 is SGHAT and CDR2 FQNNGV. This CDR3 region has 15 residues.

The rearrangement joins TRBV10-3 to TRBJ1-1; D remains unclear. Trimming shortened V by 3 bases and J by 5 bases, and 13 bases separated the two germline ends. Germline CDR1 ENHRY, CDR2 SYGVKD. The CDR3 loop spans 14 amino acids. The DNA of the CDR3 is TGTGCCATCAGTGATCTCGCCCCGACAACTGAAGCTTTCTTT. Translating gives CAISDLAPTTEAFF.

V gene TRBV3-1 (or the pseudogene TRBV3-2) combines with J gene TRBJ2-2; 10 nucleotides match TRBD1. CDR1 is LGHDT, CDR2 YNNKEL, per germline (reference sequence). The CDR3 totals 16 residues. V lost 4 bases to trimming and J lost 4 bases; unmatched junction nucleotides: 6. The CDR3: CASSRRWTGGTGELFF. The CDR3 DNA is TGTGCCAGCAGCCGGCGCTGGACAGGGGGCACCGGGGAGCTGTTTTTT.

The V gene is TRBV27, the J gene TRBJ2-1; 14 bases are shared with TRBD2. V was clipped by 5 bases and J by 9 bases; unmatched bases: 3. CDR1 and CDR2 from the germline V gene are MNHEY and SMNVEV (reference sequence). CDR3 length: 14 residues. In DNA, the CDR3 is TGTGCCAGCAGTCGAGGACTAGCGGGAGGTGAGCAGTTCTTC. This gives the protein CASSRGLAGGEQFF.